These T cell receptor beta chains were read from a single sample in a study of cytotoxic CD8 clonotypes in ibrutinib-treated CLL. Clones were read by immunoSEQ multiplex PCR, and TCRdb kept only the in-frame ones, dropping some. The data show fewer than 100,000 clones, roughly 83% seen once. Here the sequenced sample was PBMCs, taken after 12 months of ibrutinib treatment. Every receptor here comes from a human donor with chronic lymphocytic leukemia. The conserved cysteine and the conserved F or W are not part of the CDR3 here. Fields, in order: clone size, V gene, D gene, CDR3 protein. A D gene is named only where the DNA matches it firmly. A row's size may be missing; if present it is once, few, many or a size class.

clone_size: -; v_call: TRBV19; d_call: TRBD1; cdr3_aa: ASSLLGQGTYEQY
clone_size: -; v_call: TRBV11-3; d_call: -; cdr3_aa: ASSLGPGFEQY
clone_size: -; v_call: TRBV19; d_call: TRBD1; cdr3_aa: ASGTGWAYGYT
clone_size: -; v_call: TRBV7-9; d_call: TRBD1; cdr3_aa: ASSLLTGAAYEQY
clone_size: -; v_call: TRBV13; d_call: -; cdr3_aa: ASRPVGMNTEAF
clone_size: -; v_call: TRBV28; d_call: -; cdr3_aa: ASSLGGADFYGYT
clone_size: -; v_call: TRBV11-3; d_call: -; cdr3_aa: ASSLGRPTGEQY
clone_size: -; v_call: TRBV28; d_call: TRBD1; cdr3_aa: ASSFGQGVETQY
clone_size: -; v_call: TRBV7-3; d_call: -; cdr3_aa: ASSLGGSAEAF
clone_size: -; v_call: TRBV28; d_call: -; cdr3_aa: ASSLPLPTDGYT
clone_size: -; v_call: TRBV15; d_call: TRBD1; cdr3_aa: ATSRAPTGVVETQY
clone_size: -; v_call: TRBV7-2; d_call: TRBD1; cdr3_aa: ASSHRQAGGTQY
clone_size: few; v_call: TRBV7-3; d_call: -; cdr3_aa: ASSPGSNSPLH
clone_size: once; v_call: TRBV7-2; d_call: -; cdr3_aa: ASSLWGAGEQPQH
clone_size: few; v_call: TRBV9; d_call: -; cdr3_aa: ASGRLNQPQH
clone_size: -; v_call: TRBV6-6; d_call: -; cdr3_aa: ASSRTPRGYGYT
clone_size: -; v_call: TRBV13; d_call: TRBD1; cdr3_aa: ASSLDRGHYEQY
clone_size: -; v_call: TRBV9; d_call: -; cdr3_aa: ASSVGVAGEKLF
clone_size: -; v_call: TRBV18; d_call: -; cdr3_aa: ASSPAATSLHEQY
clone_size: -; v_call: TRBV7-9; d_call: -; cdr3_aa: ASSRAVGEAF
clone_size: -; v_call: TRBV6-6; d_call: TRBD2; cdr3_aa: ASSYGSSGSSYEQY
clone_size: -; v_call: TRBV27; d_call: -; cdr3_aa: ASSFRSGNTIY
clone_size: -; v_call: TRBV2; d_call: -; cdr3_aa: ATRGGSNQPQH
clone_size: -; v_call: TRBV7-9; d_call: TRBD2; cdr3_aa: ASSLGLAGRDEQY
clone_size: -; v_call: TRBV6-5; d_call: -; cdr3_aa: ASSTAPYEQY
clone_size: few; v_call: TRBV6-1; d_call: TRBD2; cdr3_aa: ASSERWSGRSNNEQF
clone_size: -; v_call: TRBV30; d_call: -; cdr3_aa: AWSVRGRRTNEKLF
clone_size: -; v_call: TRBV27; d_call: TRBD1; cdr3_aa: ASSSPGQVPSGANVLT
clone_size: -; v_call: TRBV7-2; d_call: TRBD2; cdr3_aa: ASSLPAGAPSPGELF
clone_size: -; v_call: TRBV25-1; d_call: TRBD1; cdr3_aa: ATSTGDDSGELF
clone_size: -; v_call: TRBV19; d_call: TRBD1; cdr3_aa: ASSMGTGLSYEQY
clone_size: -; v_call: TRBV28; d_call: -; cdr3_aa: ASTLGAGGGQPQH
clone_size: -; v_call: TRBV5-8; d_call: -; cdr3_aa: ASSLGQGLGWGTEAF
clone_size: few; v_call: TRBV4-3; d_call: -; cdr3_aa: ASSPQGDYGYT
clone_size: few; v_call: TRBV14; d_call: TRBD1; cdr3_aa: ASSLPGTGLYGYT
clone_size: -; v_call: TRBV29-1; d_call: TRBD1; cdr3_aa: TGTGNTEAF
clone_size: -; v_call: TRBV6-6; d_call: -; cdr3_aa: ASSYSGAGGANVLT
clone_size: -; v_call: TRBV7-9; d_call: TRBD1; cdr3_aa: ASSSRTGGVDEQY
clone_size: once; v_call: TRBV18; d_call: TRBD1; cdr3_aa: ASSPGQGALANYGYT
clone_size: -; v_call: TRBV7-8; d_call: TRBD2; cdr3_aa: ASSPPGLAGVGEQF
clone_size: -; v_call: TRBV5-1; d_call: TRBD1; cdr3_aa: ASSPGTGGNIQY
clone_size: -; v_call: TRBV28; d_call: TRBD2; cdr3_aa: ASNELAGTYEQY
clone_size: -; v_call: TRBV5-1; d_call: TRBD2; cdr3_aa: ASSLGLPTDTQY
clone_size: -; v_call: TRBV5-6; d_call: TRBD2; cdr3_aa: ASSKTSGSGTDTQY
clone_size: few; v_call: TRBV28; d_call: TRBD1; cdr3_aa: ASRQGGYGYT
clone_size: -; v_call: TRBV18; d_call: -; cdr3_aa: ASSPGAGAPNYGYT
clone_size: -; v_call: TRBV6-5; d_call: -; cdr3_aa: ASSLSENEQF
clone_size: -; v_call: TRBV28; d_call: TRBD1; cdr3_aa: ASSWGQGGYEQY
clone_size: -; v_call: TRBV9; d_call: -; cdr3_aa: ASSGGPGGYEQY
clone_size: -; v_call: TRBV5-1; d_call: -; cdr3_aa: ASRLVGGGGEKLF
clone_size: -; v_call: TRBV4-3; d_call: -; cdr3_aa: ASSQELRGRQETQY
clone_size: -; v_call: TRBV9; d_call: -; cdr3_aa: ASSHGRGPSDTQY